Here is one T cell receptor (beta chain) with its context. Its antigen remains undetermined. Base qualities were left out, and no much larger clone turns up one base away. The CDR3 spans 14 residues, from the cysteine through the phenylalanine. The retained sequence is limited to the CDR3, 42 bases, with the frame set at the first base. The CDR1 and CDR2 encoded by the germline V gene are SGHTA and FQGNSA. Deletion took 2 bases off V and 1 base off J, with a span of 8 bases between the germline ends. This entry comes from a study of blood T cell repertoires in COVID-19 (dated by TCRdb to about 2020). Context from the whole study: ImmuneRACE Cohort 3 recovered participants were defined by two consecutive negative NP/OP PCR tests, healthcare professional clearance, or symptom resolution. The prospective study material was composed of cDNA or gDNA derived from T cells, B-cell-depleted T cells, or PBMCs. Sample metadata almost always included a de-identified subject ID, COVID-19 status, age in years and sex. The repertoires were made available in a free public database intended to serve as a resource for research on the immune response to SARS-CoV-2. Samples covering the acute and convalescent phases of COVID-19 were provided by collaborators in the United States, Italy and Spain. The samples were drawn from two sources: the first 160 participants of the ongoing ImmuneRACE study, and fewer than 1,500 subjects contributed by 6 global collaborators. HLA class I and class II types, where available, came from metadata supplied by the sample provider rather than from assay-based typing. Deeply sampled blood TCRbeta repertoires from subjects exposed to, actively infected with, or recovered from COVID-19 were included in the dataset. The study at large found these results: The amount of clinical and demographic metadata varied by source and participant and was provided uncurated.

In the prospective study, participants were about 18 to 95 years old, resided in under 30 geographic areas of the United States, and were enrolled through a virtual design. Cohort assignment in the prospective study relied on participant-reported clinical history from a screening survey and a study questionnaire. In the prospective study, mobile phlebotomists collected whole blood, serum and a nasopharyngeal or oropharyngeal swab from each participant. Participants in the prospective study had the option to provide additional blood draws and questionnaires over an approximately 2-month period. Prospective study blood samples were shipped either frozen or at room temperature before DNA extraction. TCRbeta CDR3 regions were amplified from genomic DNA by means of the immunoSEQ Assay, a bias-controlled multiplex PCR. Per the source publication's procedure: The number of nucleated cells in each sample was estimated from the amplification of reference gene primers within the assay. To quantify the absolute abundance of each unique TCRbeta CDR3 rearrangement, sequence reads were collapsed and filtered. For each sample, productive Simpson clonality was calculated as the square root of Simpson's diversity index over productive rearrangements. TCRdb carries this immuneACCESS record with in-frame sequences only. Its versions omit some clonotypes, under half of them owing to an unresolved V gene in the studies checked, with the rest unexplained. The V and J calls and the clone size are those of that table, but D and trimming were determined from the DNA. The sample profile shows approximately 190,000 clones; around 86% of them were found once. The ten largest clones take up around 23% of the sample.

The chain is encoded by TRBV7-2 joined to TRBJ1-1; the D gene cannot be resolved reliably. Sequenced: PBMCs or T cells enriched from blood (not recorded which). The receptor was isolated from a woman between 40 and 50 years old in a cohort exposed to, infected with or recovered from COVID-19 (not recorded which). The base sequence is TGTGCCAGCAGCTTATTTCCAGAGAACACTGAAGCTTTCTTT. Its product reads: CASSLFPENTEAFF.